Sequencing of this T cell receptor (beta chain) was carried out in a study of shared clonotypes between healthy human individuals (dated by TCRdb to about 2020). For the study in its entirety: A few men and a couple of women, aged 18 to 49 years, made up the cohort. Between about 0.8 and 9 billion PBMCs per donor were obtained by leukapheresis. For each donor, CD4 naive and CD4 memory were each run on three plates, CD8 naive on two plates, and CD8 memory on one plate. To increase sequencing depth and limit assay-specific biases, TCR repertoire library preparation and sequencing were carried out by different laboratories using diverse techniques. Blood TCR repertoires of about five healthy adults were deeply sequenced to estimate repertoire size and the extent of clonotype sharing between individuals. Findings and caveats that apply to the study as a whole: Even with the large sequencing depth, rarefaction of the sorted-subset datasets indicated that sequencing was incomplete. Roughly 5% of naive CD4, 3.5% of naive CD8, 2% to 2.5% of memory CD4, and 0.4% of memory CD8 clonotypes were shared across several donors. Pairwise subsampling led to the expectation that sequencing depth would affect the degree of clonotype sharing among donors. Because the study included a small number of donors, the genetic and exposure-history diversity represented was limited. Compared with non-shared clonotypes, clonotypes shared by all four sorted-subset donors had higher generation probabilities. Naive subsets generally had larger estimated clonotype richness than memory subsets. Sampling was restricted to blood, and TCR repertoires in tissues likely differ from the TCR repertoires found in blood.

Concerning this clone: It lacks a known antigen. Base quality data are lacking; no much larger clone is found one base away.

Donors were healthy HIV-negative adults with no recently reported acute infections or vaccinations. Every donor was a Caucasian adult residing in Nashville, Tennessee, USA. CD4+ T cells were enriched by magnetic negative selection, after which naive cells were positively selected on CD45RA and the negative fraction was taken as the memory subset. After blood collection by leukapheresis, PBMCs were isolated using Ficoll-Histopaque density gradient centrifugation and then cryopreserved in the vapor phase of liquid nitrogen. Analytical flow cytometry was used to check the purity and quantity of every magnetically sorted T cell population. Each sorted fraction had its genomic DNA isolated and then quantified by UV absorbance on a Nanodrop 2000c. TCR CDR3 regions were amplified from genomic DNA by multiplex PCR using the deep immunoSEQ assay. Extracted genomic DNA from each cell subset was distributed evenly across all wells of several immunoSEQ 96-well plates, and each plate was treated as a replicate. For sorted subsets, about 200 ng genomic DNA, equal to 30,000 or so T cell genomes, was loaded into each replicate PCR. Purified libraries were quantified with a Qubit 3.0 fluorometer, sized on a Bioanalyzer 2100, and re-quantified with the KAPA Library Quantification kit. A separate single-read 150-cycle Illumina NextSeq 550 flow cell was used to sequence each immunoSEQ 96-well plate. Per the source publication's procedure: Because only junctional sequences without quality scores were contained in the immunoSEQ output, filtering matching that applied to full-length reads could not be performed. To assign V/J genes and CDR3, sequences were annotated against IMGT germline references using PyIR, a Python wrapper for IgBLAST v1.9. Reads with weak V/J assignments (E-value above 1e-6), missing CDR3, stop codons, out-of-frame junctions, or ambiguous translated residues were removed. V3J clonotypes were defined by identical inferred V gene, J gene, and CDR3 amino acid sequence. Percentage overlap between repertoires was calculated by dividing the number of shared unique clonotypes by the size of the smaller repertoire. Repertoire richness was assessed with RTK rarefaction, the Chao1 estimator, and Recon v2.1 estimates of unobserved clonotypes. OLGA was used to compute generation probabilities for all TCRbeta clonotypes that the gDNA method yielded from several donors. The immuneACCESS repertoire file appears here via TCRdb, limited to in-frame rearrangements. These files lack a portion of the clones; in checked studies, under half of the deficit traces to unresolved V genes, and the cause of the others is not known. V and J calls and clone size follow that table, whereas D and trimming were derived from the DNA. In all, the sample holds 2 million to 2.5 million clones, and over 85% of those were seen once. Of the sample, 0.39% is held by the ten largest clones.

CDR1 SGDLS and CDR2 YYNGEE were looked up in the germline V gene. From cysteine to phenylalanine, the CDR3 is 14 amino acids long. Left in the record is the CDR3 DNA by itself, 42 bases read in frame from the first base. The V and J ends are trimmed by 4 bases and 0 bases, leaving 8 bases between them. Recombination connected TRBV9 to TRBJ1-3; the D gene cannot be resolved reliably. Sequenced: naive CD4+ T cells from PBMCs. This specimen's cell subset or site label, interpreted: CD45RA+ positively selected. This sequence originates from a man between 18 and 35 years old in good health. Some clones in this sample may be carry-over from other donors' samples. The CDR3 reads CASSRPSSGNTIYF. The nucleotide sequence is TGTGCCAGCAGCAGACCATCCTCTGGAAACACCATATATTTT.